Each of the 18 T cell receptor beta chains below was sequenced from the same sample in a study of neurological immune-mediated disorders. Each CDR3 protein gets one entry after TCRdb re-called the 5' RACE reads with MiXCR. Of about 16,000 distinct CDR3 sequences listed, 14% to 15% are singletons. Sequencing was performed on PBMCs. The receptors here all came from a man aged 55 to 70 with HTLV-1-associated myelopathy (HAM/TSP).

This chain connects TRBV7-2 to TRBJ2-1, with TRBD2 identical over 10 bases. Unmatched junction bases numbered 16, after V lost 8 bases and J lost 12 bases. The CDR3 has 15 residues. CDR1 and CDR2 from the germline V gene are SGHTA and FQGNSA. The CDR3 here is CASLLTSGELYVQFF. DNA for the CDR3: TGTGCCAGCCTCCTAACTAGCGGGGAACTATATGTGCAGTTCTTC.

At least ten counts were recorded for this clonotype. The chain links TRBV7-3 to TRBJ1-6; the match to TRBD1 covers 7 bases. The V and J ends lost 1 base and 7 bases, in that order; junction bases with no gene match: 4. The CDR3 is 15 amino acids. Germline lookup yields CDR1 SGHTA and CDR2 FQGTGA. CDR3 DNA sequence: TGTGCCAGCAGCTTAATGGCAGGGGGGAATTCACCCCTCCACTTT. Its protein product is CASSLMAGGNSPLHF.

This clonotype has ten or more counts. An end of the junction does not agree with germline; a read error may underlie this. The genes are TRBV3-1 and TRBJ1-3, with a weak D call TRBD1 (5 bases). The CDR3 extends over 15 amino acids. Germline V gene lookup returns CDR1 LGHDT and CDR2 YNNKEL (reference sequence). The CDR3, as DNA: TGTGCCAGCAGCCAAGATAGAGGGGCTGGGAACACCATATATTTT. It codes for CASSQDRGAGNTIYF.

This clonotype came up many times. The chain uses TRBV20-1 and TRBJ1-1; D might be TRBD1 (5 bases). The V and J ends lost 4 bases and 4 bases respectively, with 16 bases between them. Germline CDR1 DFQATT, CDR2 SNEGSKA (reference sequence). The CDR3 is 14 amino acids. The CDR3 is CSAKESKGLTEAFF. As DNA, the CDR3 is TGCAGTGCTAAGGAAAGTAAGGGACTCACTGAAGCTTTCTTT.

V gene TRBV20-1 combines with J gene TRBJ1-5; D is undetermined. CDR3 length: 14 residues. Deletions cut 3 bases from V and 4 bases from J, with 13 bases between. Germline CDR1 reads DFQATT; CDR2 reads SNEGSKA (reference sequence). CDR3 coding DNA: TGCAGTGCTAGGCCGCATTCGTGGAATCAGCCCCAGCATTTT. The encoded protein is CSARPHSWNQPQHF.

This clonotype came up many times. This chain uses TRBV7-2 with TRBJ2-2; D is undetermined. This CDR3 contains 15 residues. The germline CDR1 and CDR2 sequences are SGHTA and FQGNSA. Between the trimmed V and J ends, which lost 1 base and 1 base, there was a span of 7 bases. In DNA form, the CDR3 reads TGTGCCAGCAGCTTAGTTGCGGTGAACACCGGGGAGCTGTTTTTT. Protein sequence: CASSLVAVNTGELFF.

With regard to this clonotype: It may be a read error: a sequence one base away is much more abundant. This chain joins TRBV5-1 and TRBJ2-5, with 8 bases matching TRBD1. Germline V gene lookup returns CDR1 SGHRS and CDR2 YFSETQ. The CDR3 is 14 amino acids. The J segment lost 3 bases and the V segment lost 4 bases, leaving 5 bases of the junction unmatched. The CDR3 region is CASSRSGGEETQYF. In DNA form, the CDR3 reads TGCGCCAGCAGCAGGTCAGGGGGCGAAGAGACCCAGTACTTC.

This clonotype was observed at least ten times. This chain connects TRBV5-1 to TRBJ2-7; 9 nucleotides align to TRBD1. The CDR3 has 15 amino acids. Unmatched junction bases numbered 7, after V lost 4 bases and J lost 2 bases. Germline CDR1 SGHRS, CDR2 YFSETQ. The CDR3: CASSLTGGPPYEQYF. The CDR3 DNA is TGCGCCAGCAGCCTGACAGGGGGTCCCCCCTACGAGCAGTACTTC.

The chain uses TRBV5-6 and TRBJ1-5; D call uncertain. The CDR3 extends over 17 amino acids. Trimming left V 0 bases short and J 3 bases short, with 16 bases between. Germline V gives CDR1 SGHDT, CDR2 YYEEEE. CDR3 bases: TGTGCCAGCAGCTTGGCCGGTACTCGCGCCTACAATCAGCCCCAGCATTTT. It translates to CASSLAGTRAYNQPQHF. Based on the CDR3 plus reference TRBV5-6 and TRBJ1-5, the full variable domain is DAGVTQSPTHLIKTRGQQVTLRCSPKSGHDTVSWYQQALGQGPQFIFQYYEEEERQRGNFPDRFSGHQFPNYSSELNVNALLLGDSALYLCASSLAGTRAYNQPQHFGDGTRLSIL.

This clonotype rates as medium-sized. The genes are TRBV29-1 and TRBJ2-7; perhaps TRBD1 as D (6 bases). The ends were cut back, 3 bases at V and 2 bases at J, with 14 bases in the middle. Per germline, CDR1 SQVTM and CDR2 ANQGSEA. This CDR3 is built from 14 residues. The CDR3 nucleotides read TGCAGCGTTGAGAATCATGGGACAACCTACGAGCAGTACTTC. It codes for CSVENHGTTYEQYF.

This clonotype came up many times. The chain combines TRBV5-1 with TRBJ1-1, with 8 bases aligning to TRBD1. Losses at the gene ends were 3 bases for V and 4 bases for J; bases not matched to a gene: 8. Germline V gene sequence: CDR1 SGHRS, CDR2 YFSETQ. This CDR3 has 15 amino acids. The CDR3 is CASSSGQVKSTEAFF. As DNA, the CDR3 is TGCGCCAGCAGCTCGGGACAGGTGAAGAGCACTGAAGCTTTCTTT.

This clonotype was seen ten or more times. The chain employs TRBV6-5 and TRBJ2-7, with 10 positions matching TRBD2. V trimming: 6 bases; J trimming: 4 bases; junction bases outside the gene matches: 9. CDR3 size: 15 residues. In germline, CDR1 is MNHEY, CDR2 SVGAGI. The CDR3 DNA is TGTGCCAGCAGCCCCAGCGGGGGGGCCTGGTACGAGCAGTACTTC. Translating gives CASSPSGGAWYEQYF.

This clonotype was recorded many times. The DNA of the CDR3 is TGCAGCGCAATCGGGAGCTACTATGGCTACACCTTC. Its translation: CSAIGSYYGYTF. The genes are TRBV29-1 and TRBJ1-2; D is unclear. This CDR3 spans 12 amino acids. Germline CDR1 is SQVTM and CDR2 is ANQGSEA. The ends were cut back, 7 bases at V and 3 bases at J, with 12 bases in the middle.

This clonotype has a count of ten or more. This chain links TRBV5-5 with TRBJ2-3; 11 nucleotides line up with TRBD2. The CDR3 runs 17 residues. CDR1 and CDR2 from the germline V gene are SGHKS and YYEKEE (reference sequence). V was clipped by 1 base and J by 3 bases; unmatched bases: 7. The CDR3 DNA sequence: TGTGCCAGCAGCTTGTTGGCTAGCGGGGGGATAACAGATACGCAGTATTTT. Encoded protein: CASSLLASGGITDTQYF. The variable domain in full, with the rest retrieved from reference TRBV5-5 and TRBJ2-3, is DAGVTQSPTHLIKTRGQQVTLRCSPISGHKSVSWYQQVLGQGPQFIFQYYEKEERGRGNFPDRFSARQFPNYSSELNVNALLLGDSALYLCASSLLASGGITDTQYFGPGTRLTVL.

In its sample, this clonotype ranks as medium-sized. The chain uses TRBV5-6 and TRBJ1-1; D perhaps matches TRBD1 (5 bases). Germline CDR1 reads SGHDT; CDR2 reads YYEEEE. V was pared by 2 bases and J by 11 bases, with 16 bases between. There are 13 residues in the CDR3. The CDR3 nucleotides are TGTGCCAGCAGCTTCTACGGGCAGGGTCGGGCTTTCTTT. Protein: CASSFYGQGRAFF. Drawing the rest from reference TRBV5-6 and TRBJ1-1, the complete variable domain is DAGVTQSPTHLIKTRGQQVTLRCSPKSGHDTVSWYQQALGQGPQFIFQYYEEEERQRGNFPDRFSGHQFPNYSSELNVNALLLGDSALYLCASSFYGQGRAFFGQGTRLTVV.

The chain links TRBV10-3 to TRBJ2-3, with a weak D call TRBD2 (6 bases). This CDR3 has 13 residues. Germline CDR1 and CDR2: ENHRY and SYGVKD. Trimming removed 9 bases at V and 8 bases at J, with 18 bases between. The CDR3, as DNA: TGTGCCATAAGACCGGGGGATCCTCCTACGCAGTATTTT. It specifies CAIRPGDPPTQYF.

The chain recombines TRBV5-1 with TRBJ2-7, with D perhaps matching TRBD1 or TRBD2 (5 bases each). Germline V gene data show CDR1 as SGHRS and CDR2 as YFSETQ. V gave up 0 bases and J gave up 13 bases, with 17 bases separating them. The CDR3 runs to 13 residues. The CDR3 spells CASSLGGWPELYF. In DNA, the CDR3 is TGCGCCAGCAGCTTGGGGGGGTGGCCGGAGCTATACTTC.

This clonotype showed up many times. This chain uses TRBV7-9 with TRBJ1-5, with 7 bases matching TRBD1. CDR1 and CDR2 (germline): SEHNR, FQNEAQ (reference sequence). J lost 7 bases, V lost 1 base, and 10 bases had no gene match. The CDR3 sequence is 16 residues long. The chain's CDR3 is CASSLGAGGIVQPQHF. CDR3 bases: TGTGCCAGCAGCTTAGGGGCAGGGGGTATCGTCCAGCCCCAGCATTTT.